The rows below give T cell receptor beta chains drawn from one sample of a study of a mutant IDH1 vaccine in newly diagnosed glioma. No antigen has been assigned to these receptors. Method: immunoSEQ multiplex PCR; TCRdb's copy keeps in-frame clones and lacks some. The sample consists of around 100,000 clones, 90% of them appearing once. Sequenced material: PBMCs, taken from a glioma patient whose treatment included an IDH1 peptide vaccine. These receptors were collected from a woman in her fifties or sixties with glioma. Both conserved end residues are part of each CDR3. The order of the fields is clone size, J gene, D gene, V gene, CDR3 DNA, CDR3 protein. A D gene is named only where the DNA matches it firmly. Clone size is shown for a subset of rows, as once, few, many or a class of expanded clone.

clone size: NA; J gene: TRBJ2-7; D gene: TRBD1; V gene: TRBV28; CDR3 DNA: TGTGCCAGCACCATAGGGGGCGGCGAGCAGTACTTC; CDR3 protein: CASTIGGGEQYF
clone size: few; J gene: TRBJ2-5; D gene: TRBD1; V gene: TRBV5-1; CDR3 DNA: TGCGCCAGCAGCTTGAGGGCAGGGGGTCTAGAGACCCAGTACTTC; CDR3 protein: CASSLRAGGLETQYF
clone size: NA; J gene: TRBJ1-1; D gene: NA; V gene: TRBV6-5; CDR3 DNA: TGTGCCAGCAGTCTACGGTTCCCGAACACTGAAGCTTTCTTT; CDR3 protein: CASSLRFPNTEAFF
clone size: NA; J gene: TRBJ2-5; D gene: TRBD1; V gene: TRBV5-1; CDR3 DNA: TGCGCCAGCAGCTTCGGACAGGGGCGAGAGACCCAGTACTTC; CDR3 protein: CASSFGQGRETQYF
clone size: NA; J gene: TRBJ2-6; D gene: TRBD1; V gene: TRBV5-6; CDR3 DNA: TGTGCCAGCAACACAGGGGTCTCTGGGGCCAACGTCCTGACTTTC; CDR3 protein: CASNTGVSGANVLTF
clone size: NA; J gene: TRBJ1-2; D gene: NA; V gene: TRBV5-8; CDR3 DNA: TGTGCCAGCGTTCTGAGGGGTATTGGAGGCTACACCTTC; CDR3 protein: CASVLRGIGGYTF
clone size: NA; J gene: TRBJ1-5; D gene: TRBD1; V gene: TRBV27; CDR3 DNA: TGTGCCAGCAGAGGGGGCATAGGTCAGCCCCAGCATTTT; CDR3 protein: CASRGGIGQPQHF
clone size: NA; J gene: TRBJ1-1; D gene: NA; V gene: TRBV5-1; CDR3 DNA: TGCGCCAGCTTTTTAACAGGGAGAAGCACTGAAGCTTTCTTT; CDR3 protein: CASFLTGRSTEAFF
clone size: few; J gene: TRBJ1-6; D gene: NA; V gene: TRBV6-5; CDR3 DNA: TGTGCCAGCGGGAACTATAATTCACCCCTCCACTTT; CDR3 protein: CASGNYNSPLHF
clone size: few; J gene: TRBJ2-3; D gene: NA; V gene: TRBV5-6; CDR3 DNA: TGTGCCAGCAGCTTGTCAGATACGCAGTATTTT; CDR3 protein: CASSLSDTQYF
clone size: NA; J gene: TRBJ2-1; D gene: NA; V gene: TRBV2; CDR3 DNA: TGTGCCAGCAGTGGGTTCAAGGACAATGAGCAGTTCTTC; CDR3 protein: CASSGFKDNEQFF
clone size: NA; J gene: TRBJ1-1; D gene: TRBD1; V gene: TRBV9; CDR3 DNA: TGTGCCAGCAGCCCAAGACAGGGAAGCAGGACTGAAGCTTTCTTT; CDR3 protein: CASSPRQGSRTEAFF
clone size: NA; J gene: TRBJ2-1; D gene: NA; V gene: TRBV30; CDR3 DNA: TGTGCCTGGAGTGACCTGGTGGCGGGTGAGCAGTTCTTC; CDR3 protein: CAWSDLVAGEQFF
clone size: NA; J gene: TRBJ1-1; D gene: TRBD1; V gene: TRBV5-1; CDR3 DNA: TGCGCCAGCAGACGGCTTCCGACAGGGTTCGGCACTGAAGCTTTCTTT; CDR3 protein: CASRRLPTGFGTEAFF
clone size: NA; J gene: TRBJ2-7; D gene: NA; V gene: TRBV5-6; CDR3 DNA: TGTGCCAGCAGCTTTCGTGGAGGGGCCTCCTACGAGCAGTACTTC; CDR3 protein: CASSFRGGASYEQYF
clone size: NA; J gene: TRBJ2-5; D gene: NA; V gene: TRBV20-1; CDR3 DNA: TGCAGTGCTAGGGACTTAGCCCAGTACTTC; CDR3 protein: CSARDLAQYF
clone size: NA; J gene: TRBJ2-1; D gene: TRBD2; V gene: TRBV14; CDR3 DNA: TGTGCCAGCAGCCAAGATGCCGGGAGGAAGTTCTTC; CDR3 protein: CASSQDAGRKFF
clone size: few; J gene: TRBJ1-1; D gene: TRBD1; V gene: TRBV6-6; CDR3 DNA: TGTGCCGGATGGACAGGTGGGGGGACTGAAGCTTTCTTT; CDR3 protein: CAGWTGGGTEAFF
clone size: NA; J gene: TRBJ2-7; D gene: TRBD2; V gene: TRBV28; CDR3 DNA: TGTGCCAGCAGTTTATGGTCTAGCGGGAGGAACTACGAGCAGTACTTC; CDR3 protein: CASSLWSSGRNYEQYF
clone size: NA; J gene: TRBJ1-1; D gene: TRBD1; V gene: TRBV13; CDR3 DNA: TGTGCCAGCAGCTTAACATCGGACAGGGCCGGGGCTGAAGCTTTCTTT; CDR3 protein: CASSLTSDRAGAEAFF
clone size: NA; J gene: TRBJ1-2; D gene: TRBD1; V gene: TRBV28; CDR3 DNA: TGTGCCAGCACCTTCCAAGGGGGCGCAAACTATGGCTACACCTTC; CDR3 protein: CASTFQGGANYGYTF
clone size: NA; J gene: TRBJ1-1; D gene: NA; V gene: TRBV5-1; CDR3 DNA: TGCGCCAGCAGCTTGGCCATGGGGCGGAACACTGAAGCTTTCTTT; CDR3 protein: CASSLAMGRNTEAFF
clone size: NA; J gene: TRBJ2-2; D gene: NA; V gene: TRBV5-1; CDR3 DNA: TGCGCCAGCAGCTTGGCTACTGACACCGGGGAGCTGTTTTTT; CDR3 protein: CASSLATDTGELFF
clone size: NA; J gene: TRBJ1-6; D gene: NA; V gene: TRBV11-1; CDR3 DNA: TGTGCCAGTAGCTTAGATCGAGAAGGGTGGCCACCCCTCCACTTT; CDR3 protein: CASSLDREGWPPLHF
clone size: NA; J gene: TRBJ2-5; D gene: TRBD2; V gene: TRBV5-1; CDR3 DNA: TGCGCCAGCAGCTTAACGGGACTAGCGGGAAGAGAGACCCAGTACTTC; CDR3 protein: CASSLTGLAGRETQYF